This T cell receptor (beta chain) was sequenced during a study of cytomegalovirus exposure and HLA in healthy donors. 60 Vbeta and 13 Jbeta primers were used in PCR. Original processing methods: It was a later analysis that counted roughly 80 million unique TCR beta chains, of which around 11 million were shared. TCRdb's table, derived via immunoSEQ multiplex PCR, lists solely in-frame clones and lacks some. The V and J calls and clone size are taken from that table; D and trimming were inferred from the DNA. The repertoire holds approximately 130,000 clones, with approximately 89% as singletons. This CDR3 has 12 amino acids. Germline CDR1 is SGHDN and CDR2 is FVKESK. Trimming cost V 4 bases and J 9 bases, with 10 bases left between them.

The rearrangement uses TRBV14 and TRBJ1-5, with unresolved D. The receptor was isolated from a woman under 40 in good health and CMV-seropositive. The source material was PBMCs. The CDR3 loop is CASSPPRGPQHF. The CDR3 nucleotides read TGTGCCAGCAGCCCCCCTAGAGGGCCCCAGCATTTT.